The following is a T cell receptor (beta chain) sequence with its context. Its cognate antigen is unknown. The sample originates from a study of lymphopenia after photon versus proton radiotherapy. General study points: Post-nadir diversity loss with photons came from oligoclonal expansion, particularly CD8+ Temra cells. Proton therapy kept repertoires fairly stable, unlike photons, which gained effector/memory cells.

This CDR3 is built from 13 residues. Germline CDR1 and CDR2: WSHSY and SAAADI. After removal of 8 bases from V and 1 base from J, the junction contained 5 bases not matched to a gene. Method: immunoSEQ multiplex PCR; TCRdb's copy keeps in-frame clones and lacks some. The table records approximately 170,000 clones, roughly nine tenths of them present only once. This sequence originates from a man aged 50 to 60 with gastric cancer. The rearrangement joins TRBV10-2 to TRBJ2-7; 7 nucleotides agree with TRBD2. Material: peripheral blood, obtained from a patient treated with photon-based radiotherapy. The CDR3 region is CASSSGVSYEQYF. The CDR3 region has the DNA TGCGCCAGCTCAAGCGGGGTATCCTACGAGCAGTACTTC.